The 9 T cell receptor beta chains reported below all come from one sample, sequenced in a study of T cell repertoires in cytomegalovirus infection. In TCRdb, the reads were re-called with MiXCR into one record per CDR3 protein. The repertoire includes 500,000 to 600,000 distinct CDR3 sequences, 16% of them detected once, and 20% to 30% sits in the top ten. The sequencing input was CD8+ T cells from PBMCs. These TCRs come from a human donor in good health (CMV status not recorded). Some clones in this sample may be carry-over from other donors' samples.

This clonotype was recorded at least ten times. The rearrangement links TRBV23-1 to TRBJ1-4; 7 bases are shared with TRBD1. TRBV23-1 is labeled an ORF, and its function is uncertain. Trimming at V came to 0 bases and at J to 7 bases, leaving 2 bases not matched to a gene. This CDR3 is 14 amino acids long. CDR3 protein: CASSQSGTAEKLFF. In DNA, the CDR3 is TGCGCCAGCAGTCAATCCGGGACAGCTGAAAAACTGTTTTTT.

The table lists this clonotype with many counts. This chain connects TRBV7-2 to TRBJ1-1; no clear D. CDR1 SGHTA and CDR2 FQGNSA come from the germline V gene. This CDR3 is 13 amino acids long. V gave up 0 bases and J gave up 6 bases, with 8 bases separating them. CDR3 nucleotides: TGTGCCAGCAGCTTAGCGGATCTGGCTGAAGCTTTCTTT. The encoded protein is CASSLADLAEAFF.

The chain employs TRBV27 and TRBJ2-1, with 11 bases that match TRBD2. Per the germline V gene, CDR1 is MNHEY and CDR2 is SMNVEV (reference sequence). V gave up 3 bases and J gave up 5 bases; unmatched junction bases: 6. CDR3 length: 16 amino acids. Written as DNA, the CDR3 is TGTGCCAGCAGTTTGCGGGGACTAGCGGTAAACAATGAGCAGTTCTTC. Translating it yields CASSLRGLAVNNEQFF.

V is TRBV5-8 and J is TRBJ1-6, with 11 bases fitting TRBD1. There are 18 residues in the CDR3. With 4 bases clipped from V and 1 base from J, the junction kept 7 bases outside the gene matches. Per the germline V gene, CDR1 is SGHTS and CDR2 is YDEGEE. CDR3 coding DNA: TGTGCCAGCAGCAGATTAGGGACAGGGGGTTCCTATAATTCACCCCTCCACTTT. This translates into CASSRLGTGGSYNSPLHF.

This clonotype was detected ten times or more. The CDR3 DNA is TGTGCCAGCAGCCACTCAGGGAGAGGGAAAAACATTCAGTACTTC. Its translation: CASSHSGRGKNIQYF. This chain joins TRBV7-9 and TRBJ2-4; the D call may be TRBD1 or TRBD2 (5 bases each). The CDR3 sequence is 15 residues long. Trimming took 5 bases from V and 4 from J, leaving 15 bases between them. In germline, CDR1 is SEHNR, CDR2 FQNEAQ (reference sequence).

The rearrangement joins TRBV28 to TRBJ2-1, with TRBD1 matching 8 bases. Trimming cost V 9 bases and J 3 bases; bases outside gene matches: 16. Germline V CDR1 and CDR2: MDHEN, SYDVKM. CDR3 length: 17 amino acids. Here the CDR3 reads CARVPGQVRFYYNEQFF. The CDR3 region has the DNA TGTGCCAGAGTTCCGGGACAGGTGAGATTTTACTACAATGAGCAGTTCTTC.

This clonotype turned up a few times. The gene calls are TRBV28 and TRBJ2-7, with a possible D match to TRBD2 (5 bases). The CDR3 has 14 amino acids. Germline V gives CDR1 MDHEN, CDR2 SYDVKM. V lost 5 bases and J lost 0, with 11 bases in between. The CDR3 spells CASSAGGYSYEQYF. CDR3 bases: TGTGCCAGCAGTGCTGGAGGCTACTCCTACGAGCAGTACTTC.

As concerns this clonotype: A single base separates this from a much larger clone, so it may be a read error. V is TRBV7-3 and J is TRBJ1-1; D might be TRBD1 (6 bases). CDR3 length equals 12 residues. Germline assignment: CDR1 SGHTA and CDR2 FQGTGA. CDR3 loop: CTSSVAGVEAFF. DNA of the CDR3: TGTACCAGCAGCGTAGCAGGGGTTGAAGCTTTCTTT.

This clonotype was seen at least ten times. The CDR3 sequence: CASSVTSSGYEQYF. Here the CDR3 DNA reads TGTGCCAGCAGTGTTACCTCTAGCGGCTACGAGCAGTACTTC. V usage is TRBV27 and J usage is TRBJ2-7; 7 bases line up with TRBD2. Per germline, CDR1 MNHEY and CDR2 SMNVEV (reference sequence). CDR3 length: 14 residues. After removal of 5 bases from V and 3 bases from J, the junction contained 7 bases not matched to a gene.